Following are 31 T cell receptor beta chains from one sample sequenced in a study of T-cell memory formation after mild COVID-19. TCRdb used MiXCR to reprocess the 5' RACE reads, holding one entry per CDR3 protein. Among roughly 130,000 distinct CDR3 sequences listed, around 15% were seen once. Sequences were obtained from PBMCs or a T cell subset sorted from them (not recorded which). Source of these receptors: a man between 18 and 35 years old who had mild COVID-19 (a few samples of this study predate the infection). Cell type and time point are not known.

This clonotype has more than one count but fewer than ten. The chain has TRBV20-1 and TRBJ2-2, with 11 bases matching TRBD2. The CDR3 has 16 residues. The junction had 9 bases not matched to a gene; V was cut back by 2 bases and J by 7 bases. The germline CDR1 and CDR2 sequences are DFQATT and SNEGSKA (reference sequence). CDR3 amino acids: CSARPTSGVGIGELFF. The CDR3 nucleotides are TGCAGTGCTAGACCGACTAGCGGGGTTGGTATCGGGGAGCTGTTTTTT.

This clonotype was found a few times. The chain carries TRBV2 and TRBJ2-5; no firm D call. Germline V gene sequence: CDR1 SNHLY, CDR2 FYNNEI. V was cut by 1 base and J by 4 bases, with 1 base left in between. The CDR3 sequence is 11 residues long. Here the CDR3 DNA reads TGTGCCAGCAGTGAAGTAGAGACCCAGTACTTC. The encoded protein is CASSEVETQYF.

This clonotype was seen a few times. J is TRBJ2-7 and V is TRBV5-1; 7 bases agree with TRBD2. CDR3 length: 14 amino acids. Trimming cost V 4 bases and J 4 bases; bases outside gene matches: 8. Per the germline V gene, CDR1 is SGHRS and CDR2 is YFSETQ. CDR3 sequence: CASSVNPLAYEQYF. The CDR3 DNA reads TGCGCCAGCAGCGTGAATCCACTAGCGTACGAGCAGTACTTC.

In its sample, this clonotype was seen a few times. The gene calls are TRBV6-5 and TRBJ1-2; D unclear. Germline V CDR1 and CDR2: MNHEY, SVGAGI. The CDR3 totals 13 residues. V gave up 3 bases and J gave up 4 bases, with 9 bases separating them. CDR3 residues: CASSYATVYGYTF. CDR3 in DNA: TGTGCCAGCAGTTATGCGACGGTCTATGGCTACACCTTC.

V gene TRBV4-2 combines with J gene TRBJ2-5, with D possibly being TRBD2 (6 bases). The germline gives CDR1 LGHNA, CDR2 YNFKEQ. V gave up 0 bases and J gave up 5 bases, with 13 bases separating them. This CDR3 region has 15 residues. The CDR3 is CASSQDTSLSETQYF. CDR3 DNA sequence: TGTGCCAGCAGCCAAGATACTAGCCTCTCGGAGACCCAGTACTTC.

With respect to this clonotype: One junction end disagrees with the germline gene, perhaps due to a read error. The chain has TRBV4-3 and TRBJ1-2; D gene ambiguous. Per germline, CDR1 LGHNA and CDR2 YSLEER. The CDR3 runs to 13 residues. CDR3 amino acids: CASSQAIGQPANF. The CDR3 nucleotides read TGCGCCAGCAGCCAAGCTATCGGGCAGCCTGCTAACTTC.

This clonotype was observed a few times. The V gene is TRBV9, the J gene TRBJ2-1, with 7 bases aligning to TRBD1. V gave up 3 bases and J gave up 3 bases; unmatched junction bases: 3. CDR1 is SGDLS and CDR2 is YYNGEE in the germline V gene. CDR3 length: 14 residues. The CDR3 region has the DNA TGTGCCAGCAGCGCATACAGGGGCTACAATGAGCAGTTCTTC. This codes for CASSAYRGYNEQFF.

This rearrangement joins TRBV5-1 to TRBJ2-5; possibly TRBD2 for D (6 bases). This CDR3 is 13 amino acids long. Germline V gene data show CDR1 as SGHRS and CDR2 as YFSETQ. Trimming removed 4 bases from V and 3 bases from J, with 10 bases in between. As DNA, the CDR3 is TGCGCCAGCAGCGATGGACTAAAAGAGACCCAGTACTTC. Its protein is CASSDGLKETQYF.

The chain is built from TRBV20-1 and TRBJ2-2; D remains ambiguous. The V and J ends lost 0 bases and 2 bases respectively, with 13 bases between them. The CDR3 has 16 residues. Germline CDR1 and CDR2: DFQATT and SNEGSKA (reference sequence). The CDR3 spells CSARDGQAQNTGELFF. The CDR3 nucleotides are TGCAGTGCTAGAGATGGCCAGGCTCAAAACACCGGGGAGCTGTTTTTT.

This clonotype showed up many times. The V call is TRBV7-2, the J call TRBJ2-1; 7 bases are a match to TRBD2. CDR1 SGHTA and CDR2 FQGNSA come from the germline V gene. V trimming: 2 bases; J trimming: 9 bases; junction bases outside the gene matches: 4. The CDR3 has 13 residues. The CDR3 spells CASSLLTSSEQFF. CDR3 coding DNA: TGTGCCAGCAGCTTACTGACTAGCAGTGAGCAGTTCTTC.

This clonotype was counted between two and nine times. V gene TRBV6-5 combines with J gene TRBJ2-7; TRBD1 is a possible D gene (6 bases). Germline-derived CDR1 and CDR2 are MNHEY and SVGAGI. The V and J ends lost 6 bases and 3 bases respectively, with 12 bases between them. The length of the CDR3 is 13 residues. The CDR3 bases are TGTGCCAGCAGAAACGGACAGTACTACGAGCAGTACTTC. The encoded protein is CASRNGQYYEQYF.

This clonotype was observed a few times. CDR3 nucleotide sequence: TGTGCCAGCAGCCATCCTGGGTTGGGGGCTGCCCACTCTGGAAACACCATATATTTT. Its protein is CASSHPGLGAAHSGNTIYF. The chain couples TRBV7-9 to TRBJ1-3, with D possibly being TRBD1 (6 bases). The ends were cut back, 5 bases at V and 0 bases at J, with 23 bases in the middle. The CDR3 consists of 19 residues. Germline V gene lookup returns CDR1 SEHNR and CDR2 FQNEAQ (reference sequence). Variable domain in full (rest from reference TRBV7-9 and TRBJ1-3): DTGVSQNPRHKITKRGQNVTFRCDPISEHNRLYWYRQTLGQGPEFLTYFQNEAQLEKSRLLSDRFSAERPKGSFSTLEIQRTEQGDSAMYLCASSHPGLGAAHSGNTIYFGEGSWLTVV.

This clonotype was found a few times. This chain links TRBV5-6 with TRBJ2-1; TRBD2 might be the D (7 bases). CDR1 is SGHDT, CDR2 YYEEEE, per germline. Trimming pared 4 bases from V and 4 bases from J, leaving 15 bases between. This CDR3 comprises 15 residues. CDR3 sequence reads: CASSLWGGRYNEQFF. CDR3 nucleotides: TGTGCCAGCAGCCTTTGGGGGGGCCGTTACAATGAGCAGTTCTTC.

CDR3: CASRYYRGQREQFF. CDR3 DNA: TGTGCCAGCAGGTATTACAGGGGGCAGCGGGAGCAGTTCTTC. The chain employs TRBV7-2 and TRBJ2-1, with 9 bases matching TRBD1. Germline assignment: CDR1 SGHTA and CDR2 FQGNSA. The CDR3 covers 14 residues. V gave up 6 bases and J gave up 10 bases; unmatched junction bases: 10. Drawing the rest from reference TRBV7-2 and TRBJ2-1, the complete variable domain is GAGVSQSPSNKVTEKGKDVELRCDPISGHTALYWYRQSLGQGLEFLIYFQGNSAPDKSGLPSDRFSAERTGGSVSTLTIQRTQQEDSAVYLCASRYYRGQREQFFGPGTRLTVL.

This clonotype was counted only a few times. This chain links TRBV20-1 with TRBJ2-3; 7 bases are a match to TRBD2. V lost 6 bases and J lost 6; bases outside the gene matches: 9. CDR1 and CDR2 (germline): DFQATT, SNEGSKA (reference sequence). The CDR3 is made up of 13 amino acids. The CDR3 protein is CSAAMGAGDTQYF. In nucleotides, the CDR3 is TGCAGTGCGGCGATGGGAGCGGGGGATACGCAGTATTTT.

The chain carries TRBV12-5 and TRBJ2-7; TRBD1 might be the D (6 bases). The germline V gene has CDR1 LGHNT and CDR2 FRNRAP. V lost 0 bases to trimming and J lost 10 bases, with 13 bases between them. This CDR3 comprises 13 residues. CDR3 sequence reads: CASGLVGRQAQYF. The DNA for the CDR3 is TGTGCTAGTGGTTTGGTAGGAAGACAGGCCCAGTACTTC.

This clonotype has ten or more counts. This chain connects TRBV12-3 or TRBV12-4 to TRBJ1-2, with D unresolved. The CDR3 spans 12 residues. The germline V and J ends were trimmed by 6 bases and 2 bases, with 7 bases remaining between them. The DNA for the CDR3 is TGTGCCAGCAGCCCCGACAACTATGGCTACACCTTC. This gives the protein CASSPDNYGYTF.

The V call is TRBV27, the J call TRBJ1-5, with D possibly being TRBD1 (5 bases). This CDR3 comprises 13 residues. The ends were cut back, 3 bases at V and 6 bases at J, with 9 bases in the middle. The V gene's germline CDR1 is MNHEY and CDR2 SMNVEV (reference sequence). DNA for the CDR3: TGTGCCAGCAGTTTTCGCAGGGCTCAGCCCCAGCATTTT. It yields the protein CASSFRRAQPQHF.

In its sample, this clonotype was seen a few times. This chain uses TRBV7-2 with TRBJ2-7; the D is unclear. The germline gives CDR1 SGHTA, CDR2 FQGNSA. Trimming cost V 1 base and J 4 bases, with 8 bases left between them. This CDR3 has 13 residues. CDR3 in amino acids: CASSLGQRYEQYV. CDR3 bases: TGTGCCAGCAGCTTAGGGCAGAGATACGAGCAGTACGTC.

This clonotype occurred a few times. V is TRBV5-1 and J is TRBJ2-5; D tentatively reads TRBD1 or TRBD2 (5 bases each). The CDR3 covers 13 residues. V was clipped by 1 base and J by 4 bases, with 8 bases between them. CDR1 and CDR2 from the germline V gene are SGHRS and YFSETQ. The CDR3 DNA follows: TGCGCCAGCAGCTTGATTGGGGGAGAGACCCAGTACTTC. It translates to CASSLIGGETQYF.

V gene TRBV5-1 combines with J gene TRBJ2-3, with 11 bases lining up with TRBD2. CDR3 length: 15 residues. The V and J ends lost 4 bases and 5 bases, in that order; junction bases with no gene match: 6. CDR1 is SGHRS and CDR2 is YFSETQ in the germline V gene. In DNA form, the CDR3 reads TGCGCCAGCAGCCGACTAGCGGGGTCTCTAGATACGCAGTATTTT. It encodes CASSRLAGSLDTQYF.

Only a few counts were recorded for this clonotype. The V gene is TRBV5-1, the J gene TRBJ2-3; 7 bases line up with TRBD2. This CDR3 spans 17 amino acids. V lost 0 bases and J lost 4; bases outside the gene matches: 11. Germline CDR1 reads SGHRS; CDR2 reads YFSETQ. This CDR3 reads CASSLGSAGTPADTQYF. For the CDR3, the DNA is TGCGCCAGCAGCTTGGGTTCAGCGGGGACGCCAGCAGATACGCAGTATTTT.

In its sample, this clonotype was seen a few times. The genes are TRBV5-1 and TRBJ1-1; D is unclear. Germline CDR1 SGHRS, CDR2 YFSETQ. The V and J ends lost 5 bases and 0 bases respectively, with 14 bases between them. The CDR3 loop spans 15 amino acids. The CDR3 region has the DNA TGCGCCAGCAGGGCGGAGCTATCTATGAACACTGAAGCTTTCTTT. This gives the protein CASRAELSMNTEAFF.

The chain is built from TRBV3-1 and TRBJ2-3; no reliable D call. The CDR3 consists of 12 residues. The germline gives CDR1 LGHDT, CDR2 YNNKEL (reference sequence). V dropped 1 base and J dropped 10 bases, with 9 bases sitting between them. CDR3 sequence reads: CASSQAPASQYF. In DNA form, the CDR3 reads TGTGCCAGCAGCCAAGCCCCTGCATCGCAGTATTTT.

This clonotype was seen a handful of times. This chain joins TRBV7-2 and TRBJ2-5; D is uncertain. CDR1 is SGHTA and CDR2 is FQGNSA in the germline V gene. With 2 bases removed from V and 5 bases from J, the gap between germline ends came to 12 bases. The CDR3 covers 14 residues. In nucleotides, the CDR3 is TGTGCCAGCAGCTTAAGGCCGGGTTCGGAGACCCAGTACTTC. Translating gives CASSLRPGSETQYF.

The gene calls are TRBV6-6 and TRBJ1-5, with a tentative D call TRBD1 (5 bases). The germline V gene encodes CDR1 MNHNY and CDR2 SVGAGI (reference sequence). The CDR3 contains 11 residues. Trimming stripped 5 bases from V and 12 bases from J, with 11 bases between. The CDR3 sequence is CASSPSGDQHF. CDR3 in DNA: TGTGCCAGCAGTCCCTCGGGGGACCAGCATTTT.

This clonotype was found a few times. The J gene is TRBJ1-4, the V gene TRBV24-1; D possibly corresponds to TRBD1 (5 bases). The CDR3 is 13 amino acids. The germline V and J ends were trimmed by 4 bases and 10 bases, with 12 bases remaining between them. CDR1 KGHDR and CDR2 SFDVKD come from the germline V gene. For the CDR3, the DNA is TGTGCCACCAGTGACCCGACAGTCAGAAAACTGTTTTTT. This translates into CATSDPTVRKLFF.

V usage is TRBV4-3 and J usage is TRBJ2-5; D may be TRBD2 (5 bases). CDR3 length equals 15 residues. Germline V gives CDR1 LGHNA, CDR2 YSLEER. The V gene lost 4 bases and the J gene lost 1 base, with 13 bases spanning the gap. The CDR3 DNA is TGCGCCAGCAGCCCTAGCCCCGGCCTCCAAGAGACCCAGTACTTC. Its translation: CASSPSPGLQETQYF.

The chain is built from TRBV29-1 and TRBJ1-1; no definite D call. CDR3 length equals 12 residues. V shed 6 bases and J shed 0 bases, with 8 bases lying between them. Germline CDR1 is SQVTM and CDR2 is ANQGSEA. The CDR3 sequence: CSVGSLNTEAFF. The CDR3 DNA is TGCAGCGTGGGCTCATTGAACACTGAAGCTTTCTTT.

The V gene is TRBV5-1, the J gene TRBJ2-5, with D perhaps given as TRBD1 or TRBD2 (5 bases each). Per the germline V gene, CDR1 is SGHRS and CDR2 is YFSETQ. Trimming took off 0 bases at V and 1 base at J, with 10 bases between the two ends. The CDR3 loop spans 15 amino acids. CDR3 DNA sequence: TGCGCCAGCAGCTTGGCCGGGACGACCCAAGAGACCCAGTACTTC. This encodes CASSLAGTTQETQYF.

The gene calls are TRBV28 and TRBJ2-2; 8 bases line up with TRBD2. The CDR3 contains 17 residues. Trimming removed 3 bases from V and 6 bases from J; junction bases left unmatched: 12. The V gene's germline CDR1 is MDHEN and CDR2 SYDVKM. CDR3 sequence reads: CASSLYLGTSGAGELFF. The DNA for the CDR3 is TGTGCCAGCAGTTTGTACCTCGGGACTAGTGGCGCCGGGGAGCTGTTTTTT. The full variable domain, in which reference TRBV28 and TRBJ2-2 provide the parts outside the CDR3, is DVKVTQSSRYLVKRTGEKVFLECVQDMDHENMFWYRQDPGLGLRLIYFSYDVKMKEKGDIPEGYSVSREKKERFSLILESASTNQTSMYLCASSLYLGTSGAGELFFGEGSRLTVL.